This T cell receptor (beta chain) was identified during a study of identical twins. MiXCR was run by TCRdb on the 5' RACE reads, yielding one entry per CDR3 protein. The table shows over 600,000 distinct CDR3 sequences, with around 21% occurring only once. This clonotype was seen a handful of times. The antigen is undetermined. Whole-study findings and limits: Partial confounding of zero-insertion analyses by invariant MAIT and iNKT cells was possible.

Another study also made use of these data, one on T cells expressing NK-cell markers. According to that study: The CD3+CD56-NKG2C+ fraction of a handful of donors was also led by these clonotypes. HCMV specificity of expanded NKG2C+ T cell clones remained unclear.

Material: PBMCs. This clonotype was obtained from a woman aged 18-29 years in good health.

The CDR3 here is CASSSAVPNEQFF. DNA of the CDR3: TGCGCCAGCAGCTCAGCGGTCCCGAATGAGCAGTTCTTC. The rearrangement links TRBV10-2 to TRBJ2-1, with D possibly TRBD2 on 5 matching bases. The germline V and J ends were trimmed by 6 bases and 7 bases, with 13 bases remaining between them. The CDR3 is 13 amino acids. Germline V gene lookup returns CDR1 WSHSY and CDR2 SAAADI.